This T cell receptor (beta chain) was recovered during a study of cytomegalovirus exposure and HLA in healthy donors. V lost 1 base and J lost 2; bases outside the gene matches: 6. Germline CDR1 reads SEHNR; CDR2 reads FQNEAQ (reference sequence). The CDR3 runs 17 residues. Note on this clone: Its antigen is currently unknown.

Both 60 Vbeta primers and 13 Jbeta primers went into the PCR. As handled by the study authors: Unique TCR beta chains numbered approximately 80 million in a later analysis, with approximately 10 million shared. Clones were sequenced by immunoSEQ multiplex PCR, and TCRdb holds only the in-frame ones, with some missing. D and trimming were read from the DNA, whereas the V and J calls and clone size are those reported in that table. Among about 170,000 clones, 76% were seen once, and the ten largest hold about 0.69%. Findings and limits, study-wide: Most TCR beta V segments were productive about 90% or about 30% of the time in an earlier analysis. Later analysis revealed greater clonal expansion in HLA-associated TCR beta chains than in equally common others. Specificity for CMV antigens was confirmed in vitro for a few of the CMV-associated chains.

This receptor was obtained from a female donor in good health and CMV-seronegative. The chain recombines TRBV7-9 with TRBJ2-3; 10 nucleotides line up with TRBD1. The material sequenced was PBMCs. CDR3 loop: CASSLDGTGAVTDTQYF. The CDR3, as DNA: TGTGCCAGCAGCTTAGACGGGACAGGGGCTGTCACAGATACGCAGTATTTT.